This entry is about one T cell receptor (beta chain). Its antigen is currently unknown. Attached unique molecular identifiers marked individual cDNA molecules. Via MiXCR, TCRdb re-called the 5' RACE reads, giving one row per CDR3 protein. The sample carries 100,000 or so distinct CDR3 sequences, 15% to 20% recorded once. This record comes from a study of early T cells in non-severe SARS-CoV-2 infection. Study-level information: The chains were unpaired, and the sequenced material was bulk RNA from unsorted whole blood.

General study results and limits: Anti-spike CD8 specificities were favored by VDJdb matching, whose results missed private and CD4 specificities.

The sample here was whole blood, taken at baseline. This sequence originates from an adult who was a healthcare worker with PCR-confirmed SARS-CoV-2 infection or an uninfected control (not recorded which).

CDR3 DNA: TGCGCCAGCAGGGCGGGCGACACAGCTACCGGGGAGCTGTTTTTT. This encodes CASRAGDTATGELFF. J is TRBJ2-2 and V is TRBV5-1; TRBD2 is a possible D gene (5 bases). V lost 5 bases and J lost 5, with 16 bases in between. The V gene's germline CDR1 is SGHRS and CDR2 YFSETQ. The CDR3 has 15 amino acids. The whole variable domain, filled in from reference TRBV5-1 and TRBJ2-2, reads KAGVTQTPRYLIKTRGQQVTLSCSPISGHRSVSWYQQTPGQGLQFLFEYFSETQRNKGNFPGRFSGRQFSNSRSEMNVSTLELGDSALYLCASRAGDTATGELFFGEGSRLTVL.